These 10 T cell receptor beta chains originate from one sample sequenced in a study of cytomegalovirus exposure and HLA in healthy donors. PCR employed 60 Vbeta and 13 Jbeta primers. The repertoire was sequenced with immunoSEQ multiplex PCR; TCRdb's copy has only in-frame clones and lacks some. This table holds over 120,000 clones, 70% found once. The sample taken for sequencing was PBMCs. The receptor set was obtained from a woman aged 55-69 years in good health and CMV-seropositive.

J is TRBJ1-5 and V is TRBV28; 7 bases are a match to TRBD1. The germline V gene encodes CDR1 MDHEN and CDR2 SYDVKM. The CDR3 has 14 amino acids. V lost 5 bases and J lost 4; bases outside the gene matches: 5. The CDR3 region has the DNA TGTGCCAGCAGTCCCGTCAGGGGGAATCAGCCCCAGCATTTT. Translating gives CASSPVRGNQPQHF.

This chain uses TRBV2 with TRBJ2-2; a possible D gene is TRBD2 (5 bases). In germline, CDR1 is SNHLY, CDR2 FYNNEI. The length of the CDR3 is 14 residues. The germline V and J ends were trimmed by 6 bases and 4 bases, with 12 bases remaining between them. The CDR3 DNA reads as TGTGCCAGCAGGTGGTCCCGGGGCACCGGGGAGCTGTTTTTT. Translating it yields CASRWSRGTGELFF.

The V call is TRBV7-9, the J call TRBJ1-2; 9 bases line up with TRBD1. V trimming: 3 bases; J trimming: 5 bases; junction bases outside the gene matches: 4. CDR1 and CDR2 from the germline V gene are SEHNR and FQNEAQ (reference sequence). The CDR3 runs to 14 residues. This CDR3 reads CASSLDGQGYGYTF. The CDR3 DNA sequence: TGTGCCAGCAGCTTGGACGGACAGGGGTATGGCTACACCTTC.

This clone was counted once. This sequence joins TRBV5-1 and TRBJ2-1, with 8 bases lining up with TRBD2. CDR1 is SGHRS and CDR2 is YFSETQ in the germline V gene. The trim removed 4 bases at V and 8 bases at J, leaving 8 bases unmatched. The CDR3 totals 14 residues. CDR3: CASSVSGSPDEQFF. CDR3 DNA sequence: TGCGCCAGCAGCGTGAGCGGGAGTCCCGATGAGCAGTTCTTC.

This chain links TRBV10-3 with TRBJ2-5, with TRBD2 matching 14 bases. The germline V gene encodes CDR1 ENHRY and CDR2 SYGVKD. V lost 3 bases to trimming and J lost 5 bases; unmatched junction nucleotides: 5. The CDR3 sequence is 16 residues long. The CDR3 DNA reads TGTGCCATCAGTGATGGGACTAGCGGGAGTGGTGAGACCCAGTACTTC. Amino acid sequence: CAISDGTSGSGETQYF.

This clone has a single count. V usage is TRBV6-1 and J usage is TRBJ1-2; perhaps TRBD1 as D (5 bases). This CDR3 has 14 residues. V was clipped by 4 bases and J by 2 bases, with 11 bases between them. Germline V gene lookup returns CDR1 MNHNS and CDR2 SASEGT. The chain's CDR3 is CASSGTSANYGYTF. The DNA of the CDR3 is TGTGCCAGCAGTGGGACATCGGCAAACTATGGCTACACCTTC.

V gene TRBV11-2 combines with J gene TRBJ1-5; D ambiguous. Trimming left V 1 base short and J 0 bases short, with 10 bases between. This CDR3 region has 16 residues. CDR1 is SGHAT, CDR2 FQNNGV, per germline. The CDR3 reads CASSLGYSGSNQPQHF. The CDR3 bases are TGTGCCAGCAGCTTAGGATATTCAGGTAGCAATCAGCCCCAGCATTTT.

The V call is TRBV10-2, the J call TRBJ1-5; D is possibly TRBD1 (5 bases). Germline V gene sequence: CDR1 WSHSY, CDR2 SAAADI. V was pared by 0 bases and J by 2 bases, with 8 bases between. The CDR3 sequence is 15 residues long. The DNA for the CDR3 is TGCGCCAGCAGTGAGTCTATAGGGGGCAATCAGCCCCAGCATTTT. Amino acid sequence: CASSESIGGNQPQHF.

Here the CDR3 DNA reads TGTGCCAGCAGTGACAGGGGTAGGAATCAGCCCCAGCATTTT. This codes for CASSDRGRNQPQHF. The chain joins TRBV2 to TRBJ1-5, with a tentative D call TRBD1 (6 bases). Trimming removed 3 bases from V and 4 bases from J, with 10 bases in between. The CDR3 loop spans 14 amino acids. Germline CDR1 SNHLY, CDR2 FYNNEI.

DNA of the CDR3: TGTGCCACCTATCAGGGGATGAACACTGAAGCTTTCTTT. It is translated as CATYQGMNTEAFF. The chain recombines TRBV28 with TRBJ1-1; a possible D gene is TRBD1 (6 bases). Germline lookup yields CDR1 MDHEN and CDR2 SYDVKM. Trimming removed 10 bases from V and 0 bases from J, with 12 bases in between. The CDR3 has 13 residues.